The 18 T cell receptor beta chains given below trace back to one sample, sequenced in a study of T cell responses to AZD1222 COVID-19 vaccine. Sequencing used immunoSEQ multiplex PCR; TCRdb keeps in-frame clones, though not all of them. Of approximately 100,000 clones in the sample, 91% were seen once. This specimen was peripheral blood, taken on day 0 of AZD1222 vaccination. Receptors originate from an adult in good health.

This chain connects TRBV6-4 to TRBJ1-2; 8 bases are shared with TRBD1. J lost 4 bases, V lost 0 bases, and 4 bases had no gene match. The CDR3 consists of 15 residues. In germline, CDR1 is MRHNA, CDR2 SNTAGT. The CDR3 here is CASSDSRQGSYGYTF. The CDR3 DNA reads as TGTGCCAGCAGTGACTCACGACAGGGGAGCTATGGCTACACCTTC.

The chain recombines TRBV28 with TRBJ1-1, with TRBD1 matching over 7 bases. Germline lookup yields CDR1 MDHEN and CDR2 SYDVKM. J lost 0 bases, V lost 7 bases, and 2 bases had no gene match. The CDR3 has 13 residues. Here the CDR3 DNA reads TGTGCCAGCACGGACAGGATGAACACTGAAGCTTTCTTT. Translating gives CASTDRMNTEAFF.

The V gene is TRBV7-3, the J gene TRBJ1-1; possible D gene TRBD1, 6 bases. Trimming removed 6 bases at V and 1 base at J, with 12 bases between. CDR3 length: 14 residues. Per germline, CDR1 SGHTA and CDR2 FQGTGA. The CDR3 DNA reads TGTGCCAGCAGGTGGGGACAAACGAACACTGAAGCTTTCTTT. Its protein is CASRWGQTNTEAFF. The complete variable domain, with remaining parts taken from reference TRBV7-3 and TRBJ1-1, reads GAGVSQTPSNKVTEKGKYVELRCDPISGHTALYWYRQSLGQGPEFLIYFQGTGAADDSGLPNDRFFAVRPEGSVSTLKIQRTERGDSAVYLCASRWGQTNTEAFFGQGTRLTVV.

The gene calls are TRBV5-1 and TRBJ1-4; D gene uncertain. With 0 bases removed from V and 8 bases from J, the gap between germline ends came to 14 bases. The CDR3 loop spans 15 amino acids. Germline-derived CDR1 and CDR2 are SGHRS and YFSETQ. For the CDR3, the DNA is TGCGCCAGCAGCTTGGGGTACGGAGAGACGGAAAAACTGTTTTTT. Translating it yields CASSLGYGETEKLFF.

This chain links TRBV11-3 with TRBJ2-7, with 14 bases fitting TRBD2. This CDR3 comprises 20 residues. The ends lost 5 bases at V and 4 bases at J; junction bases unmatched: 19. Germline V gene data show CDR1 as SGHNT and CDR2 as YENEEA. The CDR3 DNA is TGTGCCAGCAGCCCTGGAAAGGGGGGACTAGCGGGAGAGGCGAGTTACGAGCAGTACTTC. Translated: CASSPGKGGLAGEASYEQYF.

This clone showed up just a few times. In nucleotides, the CDR3 is TGTGCCAGGGAAAGGGAGGGGGAGGACAATGAGCAGTTCTTC. Its protein product is CAREREGEDNEQFF. V usage is TRBV6-5 and J usage is TRBJ2-1; a possible D gene is TRBD2 (7 bases). The CDR3 spans 14 residues. Germline loops: CDR1 MNHEY, CDR2 SVGAGI. V dropped 9 bases and J dropped 5 bases, with 17 bases sitting between them.

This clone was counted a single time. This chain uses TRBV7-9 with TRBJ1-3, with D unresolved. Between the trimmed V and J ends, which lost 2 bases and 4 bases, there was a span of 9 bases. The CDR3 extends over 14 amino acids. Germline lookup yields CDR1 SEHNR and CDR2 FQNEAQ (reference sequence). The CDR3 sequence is CASSLNQGGNTIYF. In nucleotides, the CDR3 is TGTGCCAGCAGCTTAAACCAAGGGGGAAACACCATATATTTT.

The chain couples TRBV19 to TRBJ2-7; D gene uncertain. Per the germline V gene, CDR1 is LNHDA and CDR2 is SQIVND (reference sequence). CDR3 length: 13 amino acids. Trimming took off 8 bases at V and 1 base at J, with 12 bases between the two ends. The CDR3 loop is CASSDGTSYEQYF. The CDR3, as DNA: TGTGCCAGTTCGGACGGTACATCCTACGAGCAGTACTTC.

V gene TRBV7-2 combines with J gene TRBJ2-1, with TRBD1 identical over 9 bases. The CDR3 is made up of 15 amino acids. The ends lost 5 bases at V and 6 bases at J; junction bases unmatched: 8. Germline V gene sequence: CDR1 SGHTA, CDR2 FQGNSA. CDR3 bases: TGTGCCAGCAGCCCGACCGGGACAGGGTTCAATGAGCAGTTCTTC. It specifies CASSPTGTGFNEQFF.

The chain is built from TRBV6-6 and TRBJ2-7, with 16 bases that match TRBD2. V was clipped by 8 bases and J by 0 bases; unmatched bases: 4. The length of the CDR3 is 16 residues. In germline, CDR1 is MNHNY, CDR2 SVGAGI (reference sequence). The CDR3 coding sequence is TGTGCCAGCGTGGGACTAGCGGGAGGGAACTCCTACGAGCAGTACTTC. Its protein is CASVGLAGGNSYEQYF.

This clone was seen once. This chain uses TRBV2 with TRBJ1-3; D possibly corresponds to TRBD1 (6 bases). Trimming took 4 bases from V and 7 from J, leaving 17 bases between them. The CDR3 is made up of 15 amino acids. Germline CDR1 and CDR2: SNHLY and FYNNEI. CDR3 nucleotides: TGTGCCAGCAGTGGGGGGCCCGGCAGGGGCAACACCATATATTTT. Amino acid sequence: CASSGGPGRGNTIYF. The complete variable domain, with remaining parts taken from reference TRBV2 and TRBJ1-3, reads EPEVTQTPSHQVTQMGQEVILRCVPISNHLYFYWYRQILGQKVEFLVSFYNNEISEKSEIFDDQFSVERPDGSNFTLKIRSTKLEDSAMYFCASSGGPGRGNTIYFGEGSWLTVV.

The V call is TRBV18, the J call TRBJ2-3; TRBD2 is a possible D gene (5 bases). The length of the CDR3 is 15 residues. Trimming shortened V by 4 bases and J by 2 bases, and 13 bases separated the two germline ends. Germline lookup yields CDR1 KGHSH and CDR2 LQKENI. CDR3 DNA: TGTGCCAGCTCACGAATTCGGGGTAACACAGATACGCAGTATTTT. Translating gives CASSRIRGNTDTQYF.

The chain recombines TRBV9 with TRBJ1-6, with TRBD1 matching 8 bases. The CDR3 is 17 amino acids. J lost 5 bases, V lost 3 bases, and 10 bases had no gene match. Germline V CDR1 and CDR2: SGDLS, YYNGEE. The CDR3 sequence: CASSAHWTGPDNSPLHF. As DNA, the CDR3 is TGTGCCAGCAGCGCCCACTGGACAGGGCCAGATAATTCACCCCTCCACTTT.

This CDR3 reads CASSEGDIFPGQYF. In nucleotides, the CDR3 is TGTGCCAGCAGTGAAGGGGACATTTTTCCAGGGCAGTACTTC. This chain joins TRBV6-1 and TRBJ2-7, with D maybe TRBD1 (6 bases). Germline CDR1 is MNHNS and CDR2 is SASEGT. The CDR3 runs to 14 residues. The ends were cut back, 1 base at V and 9 bases at J, with 16 bases in the middle.

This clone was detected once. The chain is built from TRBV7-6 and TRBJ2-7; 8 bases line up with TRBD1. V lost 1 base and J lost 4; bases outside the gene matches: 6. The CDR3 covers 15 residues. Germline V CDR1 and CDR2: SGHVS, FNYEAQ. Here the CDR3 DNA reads TGTGCCAGCAGCTTAGGGACAGGGAAGGGTTACGAGCAGTACTTC. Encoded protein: CASSLGTGKGYEQYF.

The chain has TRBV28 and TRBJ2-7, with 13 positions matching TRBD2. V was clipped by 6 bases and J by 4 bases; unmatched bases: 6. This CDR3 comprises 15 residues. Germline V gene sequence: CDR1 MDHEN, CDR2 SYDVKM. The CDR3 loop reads CASRARTSGSYEQYF. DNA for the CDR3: TGTGCCAGCAGGGCCCGGACTAGCGGGAGTTACGAGCAGTACTTC.

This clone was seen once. This chain's CDR3 is CASNAGWANEKLFF. The CDR3 bases are TGTGCCAGCAACGCAGGGTGGGCTAATGAAAAACTGTTTTTT. This chain joins TRBV5-5 and TRBJ1-4; TRBD1 is a possible D gene (5 bases). The germline V gene encodes CDR1 SGHKS and CDR2 YYEKEE (reference sequence). V was trimmed by 6 bases and J by 3 bases, leaving 12 bases between them. This CDR3 is 14 amino acids long.

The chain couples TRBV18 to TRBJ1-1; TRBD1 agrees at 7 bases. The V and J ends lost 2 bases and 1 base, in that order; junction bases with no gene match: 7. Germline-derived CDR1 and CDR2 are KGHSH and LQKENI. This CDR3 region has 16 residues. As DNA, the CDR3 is TGTGCCAGCTCACCAAGCCTGACAGGGTGGAACACTGAAGCTTTCTTT. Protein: CASSPSLTGWNTEAFF.